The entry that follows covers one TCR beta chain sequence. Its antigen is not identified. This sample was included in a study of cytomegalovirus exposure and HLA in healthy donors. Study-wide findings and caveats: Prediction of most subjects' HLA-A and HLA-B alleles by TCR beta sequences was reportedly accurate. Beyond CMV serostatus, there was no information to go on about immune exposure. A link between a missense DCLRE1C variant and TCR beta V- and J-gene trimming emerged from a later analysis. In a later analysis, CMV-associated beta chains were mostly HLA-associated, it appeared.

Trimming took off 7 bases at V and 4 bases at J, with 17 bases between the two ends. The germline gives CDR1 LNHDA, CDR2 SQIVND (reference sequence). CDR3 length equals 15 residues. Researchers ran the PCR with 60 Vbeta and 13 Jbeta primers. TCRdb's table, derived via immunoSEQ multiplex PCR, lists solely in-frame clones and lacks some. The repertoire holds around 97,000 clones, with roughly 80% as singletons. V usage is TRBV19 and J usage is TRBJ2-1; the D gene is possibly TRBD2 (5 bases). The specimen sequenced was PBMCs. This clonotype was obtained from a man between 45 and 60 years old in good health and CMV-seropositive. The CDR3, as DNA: TGTGCCAGTAAATCAGGAGGACCCGCGTACAATGAGCAGTTCTTC. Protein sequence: CASKSGGPAYNEQFF.